The entry that follows covers one TCR beta chain sequence. This clone was counted only a few times. What antigen it recognizes has not been identified. No base qualities exist here, and no much larger clone lies one base off it. The data stem from a study of beta chain features in type 1 diabetes (dated by TCRdb to 2017 to 2018). Describing the broader study: No differences in mean age, gender distribution, total cell number or subset yield were found between patients and healthy donors. A total of approximately 100,000,000 sorted cells were examined across all samples, and the number of cells per subset was strongly correlated with RNA yield. The study compared the TCRB repertoires of sorted circulating CD4+ T cell subsets in recently diagnosed type 1 diabetes patients with those in matched healthy donors. Regulatory and stem cell-like memory subsets were obtained from only 8 patients and about 8 healthy donors, while naive and central memory subsets were obtained from all 30 or so donors. The investigation overall reported the following: Type 1 diabetes patients showed a moderate but significant shortening of TCRB CDR3 length in all four CD4+ subsets. Because cDNA was sequenced instead of genomic DNA, activated cells with high expression could be over-represented, although the groups did not differ in activation or CD3 levels. Fewer insertions and more nucleotide deletions at VDJ recombination sites were observed in patients with type 1 diabetes, implying thymic rearrangement abnormalities. Naive, central memory and regulatory TCRB repertoires appeared to be more alike among patients than among healthy donors. HLA sub-analyses involved small numbers of individuals, so any influence of HLA type on TCRB rearrangement remained unresolved. PCR might favor shorter templates, but patient and control samples were amplified and corrected together, so any skew would affect both groups equally.

The entire amount of isolated RNA was reverse transcribed using the High Capacity cDNA Reverse Transcription Kit, so the sequenced TCRB transcripts were expressed ones. Deep immunoSEQ sequencing was applied to naive, central memory and regulatory T cell samples, giving an average of roughly 3.3 million total reads per sample. Sorted cells were lysed in RLT buffer, and RNA was extracted using DNase-treated RNeasy Micro or Mini kits according to cell number. Each cell subset was processed separately to prevent cross-contamination, with patient and healthy donor samples processed together. TCRB sequences were amplified from cDNA with the immunoSEQ multiplex PCR, producing 87-bp fragments spanning the CDR3 region. Amplicons were sequenced on the Illumina HiSeq platform. As for the original processing: Synthetic template baselines were used to correct PCR bias computationally, reads within Hamming distance 2 were collapsed together, and singletons that could not be merged were discarded. Reads were aligned against IMGT to assign V, D and J genes, CDR3 length and insertions or deletions at six rearrangement sites. Within each subset, clonotype counts were normalized to sorted cell number, and only after that were true diversity and Gini coefficients computed with the tcR R package. Repertoire sharing was quantified using the overlap coefficient calculated on TCRB nucleotide sequences. Entries here come from immuneACCESS through TCRdb and include only in-frame sequences with V and J called. Some clones fail to appear in such tables; in the studies checked, an unresolved V gene covers under half of the shortfall, and the cause of the remainder is unknown. That table gives V, J and clone size, and the DNA gave D and trimming. In this sample the table shows 150,000 to 200,000 clones, about 8.1% of which occur a single time. The top ten constitute more than 0.5% of the sample.

Counted from cysteine to phenylalanine, this CDR3 has 17 amino acids. Only the CDR3 part of the read is kept: 51 bases, read in frame from the first base. CDR1 and CDR2 are drawn from the germline V gene (reference sequence): SEHNR, FQNEAQ. Trimming takes 2 bases off V and 5 bases off J; junction bases not matched to a gene: 11. From each donor, a single peripheral blood sample of about 110 mL on average was drawn into heparinised tubes. A BD FACSAria II and a panel including CD45RO, CCR7, CD25, CD127, CD95 and CD27 were used to sort naive, central memory, regulatory and stem cell-like memory CD4+ T cells. A purity above 95% was achieved for all sorted populations. PBMCs were separated immediately by Lymphoprep density gradient centrifugation and were stained directly, without being cultured. Samples were stained and sorted in pairs, with one healthy donor and one patient per experiment, so that batch effects were minimized.

The receptor's source is a woman younger than 30 with type 1 diabetes. The chain is made from TRBV7-9 and TRBJ1-4; 7 middle bases align to TRBD1. Input material: central memory CD4+ T cells from blood. The CDR3 reads as follows: CASSLPQTGTENEKLFF. In nucleotide form, the sequence is TGTGCCAGCAGCTTACCTCAGACCGGGACAGAGAATGAAAAACTGTTTTTT.